This T cell receptor beta chain was captured by sequencing in a study of cytotoxic CD8 clonotypes in ibrutinib-treated CLL. Overall study context: Response sampling occurred after a median around eleven months of treatment (range 6 to 36). Overall study results and limits: Treatment left the uncommon public clonotypes either contracted or stable in frequency.

As concerns this clone: Its target is not known.

CDR1 and CDR2 from the germline V gene are SGDLS and YYNGEE. The V end was cut by 3 bases, the J end by 3 bases, with 15 bases between. CDR3 length: 15 amino acids. Sequencing used immunoSEQ multiplex PCR; TCRdb keeps in-frame clones, though not all of them. Of 90,000 to 150,000 clones detected, approximately 56% appear once; the ten largest clones hold 30% to 45%. The sample was PBMCs, taken after 24 months of ibrutinib treatment. The chain employs TRBV9 and TRBJ1-1, with D possibly TRBD1 on 6 matching bases. This TCR came from a human donor with chronic lymphocytic leukemia. The CDR3 loop is CASSGGGEAYTEAFF. CDR3 sequence (DNA): TGTGCCAGCAGCGGAGGGGGAGAGGCATACACTGAAGCTTTCTTT.